This is a list of T cell receptor beta chains from one sample in a study of regulatory dendritic cells for organ transplantation. Assay: immunoSEQ multiplex PCR; the TCRdb copy retains only in-frame clones and omits some. Of 25,000 to 30,000 clones in the sample, approximately 80% are singletons; the top ten hold approximately 0.094%. The sample comprised naive CD4+ T cells from blood. The receptor source for this set is a human donor in good health. Both conserved end residues are part of each CDR3.

TRBV6-5	TRBJ2-7	CASSPRNSYEQYF
TRBV7-9	TRBJ2-7	CASSPGNYEQYF
TRBV29-1	TRBJ2-5	CSVARDSPGETQYF
TRBV4-3	TRBJ2-1	CASSDGEEYNEQFF
TRBV9	TRBJ1-1	CASSLTGDTEAFF
TRBV19	TRBJ1-6	CASSIYGDSPLHF
TRBV18	TRBJ2-7	CASSRDREDEQYF
TRBV11-3	TRBJ2-2	CASSFLIGELFF
TRBV7-7	TRBJ2-5	CASSPGLARETQYF
TRBV18	TRBJ1-6	CASSPYRDRANSPLHF
TRBV7-8	TRBJ1-5	CASSSSPGTGGNQPQHF
TRBV4-1	TRBJ1-4	CASSQNRVPGELFF
TRBV5-1	TRBJ1-2	CASSLPGQIYGYTF
TRBV7-2	TRBJ1-5	CASSLVPTSGFYSNQPQHF
TRBV19	TRBJ2-5	CASSIGQGRETQYF
TRBV7-2	TRBJ1-3	CASSRDQGSSGNTIYF
TRBV7-9	TRBJ2-5	CASSLRRQGTQYF
TRBV9	TRBJ2-1	CASSVRPGGANEQFF
TRBV7-2	TRBJ2-3	CASRRDFASTDTQYF
TRBV27	TRBJ2-1	CASSGSVGGLNEQFF
TRBV5-4	TRBJ2-5	CASSASLGSQETQYF
TRBV5-4	TRBJ1-2	CASSSGQGAGGYTF
TRBV27	TRBJ1-1	CASRGQVNTEAFF
TRBV6-5	TRBJ1-1	CASSYSRAQGEAFF
TRBV2	TRBJ1-1	CASKAGTHTEAFF
TRBV4-3	TRBJ1-2	CASSQEWRGRQYGYTF
TRBV5-4	TRBJ1-3	CASSLSGSGNTIYF
TRBV5-1	TRBJ2-3	CASSLGTRGSTDTQYF
TRBV2	TRBJ2-7	CASTRGREYEQYF
TRBV28	TRBJ1-5	CASGRSQPQHF
TRBV6-1	TRBJ2-1	CASRAGPSYNEQFF
TRBV6-6	TRBJ2-5	CASSNYGQGQETQYF
TRBV2	TRBJ1-1	CASTGQLMNTEAFF
TRBV9	TRBJ2-3	CASSVEVGGLADTQYF
TRBV5-4	TRBJ2-3	CASSLVGGPDTQYF
TRBV5-1	TRBJ1-1	CASSSAQTGNTEAFF
TRBV11-2	TRBJ1-6	CASRPGTGGGSPLHF
TRBV11-2	TRBJ1-2	CASSLVREDGYTF
TRBV5-1	TRBJ2-7	CASSSVMGGAYEQYF
TRBV5-4	TRBJ2-3	CASSLAGADTQYF
TRBV19	TRBJ2-1	CASSIPGGLYNEQFF
TRBV2	TRBJ2-1	CASSVSAAGASNEQFF
TRBV9	TRBJ2-5	CASSRTGGSETQYF
TRBV9	TRBJ2-5	CASSVRQGETQYF
TRBV5-4	TRBJ1-3	CASSSTGNTIYF
TRBV7-9	TRBJ2-3	CASSPGGTRTDTQYF
TRBV11-2	TRBJ1-1	CASSWGTGGTEAFF
TRBV9	TRBJ1-1	CASSSPPWGRGSEAFF
TRBV10-2	TRBJ1-1	CASSQGANTEAFF
TRBV27	TRBJ1-2	CASSARDRGYGYTF
TRBV15	TRBJ1-2	CATSREQGGGYTF